This T cell receptor (beta chain) was documented in a study of T cell responses to AZD1222 COVID-19 vaccine. A remark on this clone: Its specificity is unknown.

The table came from immunoSEQ multiplex PCR; TCRdb's copy has only in-frame clones and leaves some out. The sample holds under 150,000 clones, approximately 91% seen once. V was trimmed by 6 bases and J by 3 bases, leaving 20 bases between them. The CDR3 totals 16 residues. The germline V gene encodes CDR1 LNHDA and CDR2 SQIVND (reference sequence). The study's findings and limits: At 160-218 and 743-854, vaccine-associated CD4 TCRs were dominant, and they spanned spike. Among spike-specific TCRs, nearly half reportedly target unmutated variant regions. A mostly white British donor set with more females was recruited, and clonal diversity was possibly underestimated. Increased Spike-specific TCR breadth and depth were observed after two AZD1222 doses.

The rearrangement uses TRBV19 and TRBJ1-1; D gene ambiguous. Sequencing used peripheral blood, obtained 28 days after the second AZD1222 dose. This clonotype was obtained from an adult who received the AZD1222 COVID-19 vaccine. The CDR3 DNA follows: TGTGCCAGTAGCCTTCGAAGGCACCCGCGGGACACTGAAGCTTTCTTT. Encoded protein: CASSLRRHPRDTEAFF.